The source of this TCR beta chain is a study of cytomegalovirus exposure and HLA in healthy donors. The overall study: The early release's HLA-typed donors yielded about 85 million unique TCRs. Study-wide results and limits: In a later analysis, the majority of CMV-associated beta chains seemingly showed HLA restriction. No immune exposure information besides CMV serostatus was available.

Primers for the PCR totalled 60 Vbeta and 13 Jbeta. Source study methods: An analysis that came later counted roughly 80 million unique TCR beta chains, approximately 10 million shared. TCRdb's table, derived via immunoSEQ multiplex PCR, lists solely in-frame clones and lacks some. V, J and clone size were drawn from that table, and D and trimming were deduced from the DNA. The repertoire includes 90,000 to 110,000 clones, roughly 79% of them detected once, and roughly 8.2% sits in the top ten. This CDR3 comprises 12 residues. V was trimmed by 4 bases and J by 8 bases, leaving 11 bases between them. A word on this clone: Its target is not known.

Source material: PBMCs. The TCR was taken from a woman between 50 and 59 years old in good health and CMV-seropositive. The chain links TRBV6-7 to TRBJ1-2; a possible D gene is TRBD1 (5 bases). TRBV6-7 belongs to the ORF category, with a function that is uncertain. The CDR3 protein is CASSLTVGGYTF. CDR3 bases: TGTGCCAGCAGTTTGACAGTCGGGGGCTACACCTTC.